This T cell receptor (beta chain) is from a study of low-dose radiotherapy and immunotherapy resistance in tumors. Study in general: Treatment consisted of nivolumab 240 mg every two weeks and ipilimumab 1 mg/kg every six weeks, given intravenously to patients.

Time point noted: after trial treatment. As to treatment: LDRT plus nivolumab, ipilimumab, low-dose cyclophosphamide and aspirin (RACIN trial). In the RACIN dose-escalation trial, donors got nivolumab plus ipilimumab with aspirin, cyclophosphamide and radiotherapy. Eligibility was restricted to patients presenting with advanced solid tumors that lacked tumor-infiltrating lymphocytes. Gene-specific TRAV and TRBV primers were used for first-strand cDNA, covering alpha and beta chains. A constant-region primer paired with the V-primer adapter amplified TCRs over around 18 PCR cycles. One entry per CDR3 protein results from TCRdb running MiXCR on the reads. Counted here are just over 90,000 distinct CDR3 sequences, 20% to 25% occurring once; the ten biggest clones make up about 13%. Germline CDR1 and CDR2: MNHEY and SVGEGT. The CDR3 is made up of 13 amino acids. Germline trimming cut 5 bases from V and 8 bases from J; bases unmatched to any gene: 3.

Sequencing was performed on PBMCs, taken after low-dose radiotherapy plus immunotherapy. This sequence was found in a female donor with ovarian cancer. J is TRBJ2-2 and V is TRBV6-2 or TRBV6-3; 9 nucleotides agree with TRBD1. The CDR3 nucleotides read TGTGCCAGCAGTAACAGGGGGCTAGGGGAGCTGTTTTTT. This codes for CASSNRGLGELFF.